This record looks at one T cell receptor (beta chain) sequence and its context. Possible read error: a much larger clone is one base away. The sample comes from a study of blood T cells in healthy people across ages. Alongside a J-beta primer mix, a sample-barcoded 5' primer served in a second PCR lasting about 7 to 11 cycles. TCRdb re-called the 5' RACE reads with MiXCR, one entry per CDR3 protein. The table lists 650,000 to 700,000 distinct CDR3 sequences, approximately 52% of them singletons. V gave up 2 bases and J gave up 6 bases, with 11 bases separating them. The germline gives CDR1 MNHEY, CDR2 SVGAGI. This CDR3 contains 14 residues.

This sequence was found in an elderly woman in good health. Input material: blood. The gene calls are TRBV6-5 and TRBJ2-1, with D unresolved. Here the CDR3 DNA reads TGTGCCAGCAGTTACGCCGAACTGGGCAATGAGCAGTTCTTC. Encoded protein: CASSYAELGNEQFF.